Sequencing of this TCR beta chain was carried out in a study of cytomegalovirus exposure and HLA in healthy donors (dated by TCRdb to about 2017). Notes on the research overall: An earlier analysis of about 560 of the donors reported 276 Gb of sequence data and some 110 million unique TCR beta sequences obtained from about 200 million T cells. The study aimed to test whether signatures of past pathogen exposure could be identified by cataloging public T cell receptors. The study combined high-throughput TCR immunosequencing, statistical association of individual TCRs with disease status, and machine learning to predict cytomegalovirus infection status. Rather than drawing on any new phenotypic data, the later analysis identified candidate immune exposures from TCR beta sequences and the way those sequences occurred across donors. Among roughly 370 genotyped donors of the cohort, an average of approximately 250,000 unique TCR beta nucleotide sequences were sequenced per donor, around a sixth of them non-productive. In addition to the first cohort of hundreds of subjects, a separate validation cohort of around 110 different subjects was used. HLA typing included class I and class II loci at four-digit resolution. Roughly 300 gigabases of sequencing data and approximately 85 million unique TCR sequences were included in an early release covering several hundred HLA-typed donors. Of the 300 to 500 genotyped donors, 65% to 90% were placed in the genetic ancestry cluster associated with self-reported Caucasian donors. A later genetic analysis took genome-wide SNP genotypes for about three fifths of the 666 donors and used that subset as a discovery cohort. Four to six DR-DQ haplotypes were handled as single units for association and clustering, since linkage in the cohort was strong. Alongside the repertoire data, information on donor age, sex, ethnicity and CMV serostatus was compiled. In an earlier analysis of roughly 580 of the donors, high-throughput TCR beta sequencing was used to judge whether each TCR beta V gene segment behaved as functional or pseudogenic. To study patterns of TCR occurrence, a later analysis re-analyzed previously published TCR beta repertoires from 600 to 750 donors and added high-resolution HLA genotyping. The number of donors typed differed by locus, with roughly 620-630 for A, B, C, DRB1 and DQB1, around 560 for DQA1, 600 to 610 for DPA1, and around 430 for DPB1. Every discovery cohort repertoire had been produced on one sequencing platform. The study used immunosequencing to profile the T cell repertoires of 600 to 850 subjects and linked those repertoires to cytomegalovirus serostatus. Results and caveats for the whole study, not just this receptor: A later analysis reported that several top co-occurrence clusters appeared linked to parvovirus B19, influenza, CMV and Epstein-Barr virus. Most TCR sequences were seen in very few donors, while some public TCRs were found in many individuals. The presence/absence analyses assumed that sequencing depth was roughly uniform across donors, and that assumption may not be true. Linkage disequilibrium might explain the correlated functional status among segregating V segments, but an unknown experimental factor could not be ruled out. A further reported finding was that TCR beta sequences accurately predicted the HLA-A and HLA-B alleles for most subjects in the first cohort. Because HLA typing was unavailable for some donors at each locus, only the typed subset was used in association tests. The classifier was reported to diagnose cytomegalovirus status with high specificity and sensitivity in both the original cohort and the validation cohort. The only immune exposure information available for the cohort was CMV serostatus. A few of the identified cytomegalovirus-associated TCR beta chains were confirmed in vitro to be specific for cytomegalovirus antigens. A later analysis associated approximately 17,000 TCR beta sequences with specific HLA alleles at a false discovery rate of 0.05. Only TCR beta chains were sequenced in this cohort, and the absence of alpha or paired-chain data limited detectable features. V-gene and J-gene trimming of TCR beta chains was associated with a missense DCLRE1C variant in a later genetic analysis, and the association was replicated in an independent cohort. Strong co-occurrence of HLA alleles, especially DR and DQ, made assigning TCR associations to individual alleles difficult. Some IMGT-functional V segments, including TRBV6-2 and TRBV6-3, could not be told apart with the 87-base-pair reads, so those segments were excluded. In a later analysis, the rate of TCR association differed among HLA loci, with DRB1 alleles having the most associated TCRs and HLA-C alleles having the fewest. A total of around 150 TCR beta chains were listed by the study as associated with cytomegalovirus. In a later genetic analysis, fewer N-insertions in productive TCRs were reported among donors in an Asian-associated ancestry cluster than the roughly 640-donor mean. A cluster of highly shared sequence variants was judged likely to represent a technical artifact of the sequencing pipeline. The authors suggested that the approach could potentially be generalized to other disease states and immunological phenotypes. In a later analysis, most CMV-associated TCR beta chains were found to appear HLA-restricted, with HLA associations seemingly driven largely by CMV exposure. An earlier analysis of some 590 of the donors showed that most TCR beta V segments appeared in productive rearrangements either about 87% or about 30% of the time, which broadly matched IMGT annotations. The earlier analysis of approximately 590 of the donors excluded around 17 rarely observed V segments, including chromosome 9 orphons, because counts were too low. In a later analysis, HLA-associated TCR beta chains showed more clonal expansion and lower generation probabilities than non-associated chains that were equally common.

The cohort was made up of 666 healthy bone marrow donors. At the time of sampling, every cohort member was nominally healthy, though immune exposures that went unrecorded were likely present. The donor tested CMV seropositive, placing the donor among the roughly 300 seropositive members of the cohort. Every donor gave a peripheral blood sample, and the peripheral blood mononuclear cells from that sample were used for TCR beta sequencing. Genomic DNA was extracted from the blood cell samples with the Qiagen DNeasy Blood Extraction Kit. Comments on this clone: Its antigen is currently not known. Qualities for individual bases were not recorded, and no much larger clone is one base off.

The germline V gene yields SGHTA for CDR1 and FQGNSA for CDR2. Germline trimming: 5 bases from V, 7 bases from J; junction bases outside gene matches: 11. Inclusive of the bounding cysteine and phenylalanine, the CDR3 is 15 residues long. Only the CDR3 part of the read is kept: 45 bases, read in frame from the first base. The library was made by the immunoSEQ multiplex PCR assay. For the multiplex PCR, a mixture combining 60 forward primers for TCR Vbeta segments and 13 reverse primers for TCR Jbeta segments was used. The CDR3 region of rearranged TCR beta genes was amplified from genomic DNA with a multiplex PCR assay. The Illumina HiSeq System was used to sequence the amplified TCR beta libraries as 87-base-pair reads. The source study handled its data this way. A later analysis tallied 75 million to 85 million unique TCR beta chains across the 666 repertoires, and approximately 11 million of those chains were shared by two or more donors. A nearest-neighbor algorithm error-corrected the raw reads and collapsed the reads into unique sequences, merging closely related sequences to remove PCR and sequencing errors. CDR3 sequences were aligned to IMGT reference sequences to assign V, D and J gene segments. For a sequence to be retained, at least a six-nucleotide match to both a V gene segment and a J gene segment was required. A rearrangement counted as productive if the CDR3 had no stop codons and remained in frame with V and J, and every other rearrangement counted as non-productive. Following IMGT convention, CDR3 was defined as the stretch from the second conserved V-encoded cysteine to the conserved J-encoded phenylalanine. Sequences without an unambiguous match to a single V gene segment were excluded from the earlier analysis of a few hundred of the donors. In an earlier analysis of approximately 500 of the donors, a V segment was called functional when productive rearrangements were above 56.7%, and segregating when the standard deviation between donors exceeded 5%. A statistical classification framework was built for diagnosing cytomegalovirus status from the catalog of TCR beta chain sequences. In a later analysis, V and J genes were assigned by comparing TCR nucleotide sequences against IMGT/GENE-DB human TR gene sequences. The TCRdist pipeline was used in a later analysis to assign CDR3 sequences and most-parsimonious VDJ recombination scenarios. A later analysis defined each TCR beta chain by its CDR3 amino acid sequence plus V-gene family, and excluded reads lacking a unique V-gene family. In a later analysis, a few hundred highly shared, low-generation-probability nucleotide sequences were removed to address suspected cross-contamination and a sequencing artifact. In a later analysis, a clonal expansion index for each public chain was calculated from normalized within-repertoire ranks of inferred template counts. In a later analysis, generation probabilities were computed with a VDJ recombination model fitted to out-of-frame rearrangements, and the resulting probabilities were checked against IGoR. In a later analysis, hypergeometric tests were used to score TCR-TCR, TCR-HLA and TCR-CMV co-occurrence, with a repertoire-size bias correction applied to TCR pairs. To estimate false discovery rates, a later analysis permuted the HLA or CMV assignments 20 times. A later analysis grouped co-occurring TCRs with DBSCAN, adding TCRdist sequence similarity when clustering within HLA-allele-positive subsets. Repertoires with fewer than 30,000 or more than 120,000 public chains were left out of co-occurrence clustering, as were five repertoires with anomalous nucleotide sharing. In TCRdb, the immuneACCESS table is reduced to in-frame sequences with V and J assigned. These tables do not hold every clone; where another copy was compared, an unresolved V gene accounts for under half, and the others remain unexplained. The DNA was the basis for D and trimming; V, J and clone size are from that table. This sample has 35,000 to 45,000 clones in its table, and approximately 76% of those were observed once. The ten biggest clones cover about 8% of the sample.

The TCR comes from a woman aged 25-40 years in good health and CMV-seropositive. The chain couples TRBV7-2 to TRBJ2-7; TRBD1 lines up with 10 middle nucleotides. Sequenced material: PBMCs. The nucleotide sequence reads TGTGCCAGCAGCCCGAGGGGACAGGGGATTATAGAGCAGTACTTC. Its product reads: CASSPRGQGIIEQYF.